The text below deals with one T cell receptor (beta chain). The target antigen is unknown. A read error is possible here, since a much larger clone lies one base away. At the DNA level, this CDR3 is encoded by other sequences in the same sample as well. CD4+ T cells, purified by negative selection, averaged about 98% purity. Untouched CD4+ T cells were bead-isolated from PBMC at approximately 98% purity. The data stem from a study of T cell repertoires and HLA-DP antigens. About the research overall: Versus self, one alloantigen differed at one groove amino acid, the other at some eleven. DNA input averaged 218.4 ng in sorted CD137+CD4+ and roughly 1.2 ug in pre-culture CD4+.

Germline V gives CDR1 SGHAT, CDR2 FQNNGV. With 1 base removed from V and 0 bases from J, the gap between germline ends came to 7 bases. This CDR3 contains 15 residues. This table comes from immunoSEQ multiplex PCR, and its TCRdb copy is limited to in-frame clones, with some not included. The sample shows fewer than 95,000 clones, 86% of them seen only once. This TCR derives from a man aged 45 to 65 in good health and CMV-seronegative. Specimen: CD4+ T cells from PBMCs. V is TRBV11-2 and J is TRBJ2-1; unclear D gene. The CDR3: CASSLVAPSYNEQFF. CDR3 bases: TGTGCCAGCAGCTTAGTGGCGCCCTCCTACAATGAGCAGTTCTTC.